The 14 T cell receptor beta chains presented below share a single source sample, sequenced in a study of T cell changes during pregnancy in multiple sclerosis. Using immunoSEQ multiplex PCR, the repertoire was profiled, and TCRdb retains in-frame clones only, with some absent. The sample has 70,000 to 75,000 clones, 80% to 90% seen once. This material consisted of peripheral blood, taken before pregnancy. The receptors here all came from a female donor with multiple sclerosis, enrolled in a pregnancy study.

This clone occurred a few times. CDR3 loop: CASSLSPFRLEQYF. The CDR3 nucleotides are TGTGCCAGCAGTTTGTCCCCATTCAGGCTCGAGCAGTACTTC. This chain links TRBV27 with TRBJ2-7; no definite D call. The CDR3 extends over 14 amino acids. Trimming took off 3 bases at V and 6 bases at J, with 15 bases between the two ends. The germline CDR1 and CDR2 sequences are MNHEY and SMNVEV (reference sequence).

The chain has TRBV5-1 and TRBJ2-5; a possible D gene is TRBD1 (5 bases). Trimming took off 1 base at V and 5 bases at J, with 15 bases between the two ends. CDR1 is SGHRS, CDR2 YFSETQ, per germline. The CDR3 length is 15 residues. The CDR3 DNA reads TGCGCCAGCAGCTTGTTTCCAGGGTCGGGTGAGACCCAGTACTTC. Translation gives CASSLFPGSGETQYF.

This sequence joins TRBV27 and TRBJ2-7, with a tentative D call TRBD1 (7 bases). The CDR3 is made up of 15 amino acids. Germline V gene data show CDR1 as MNHEY and CDR2 as SMNVEV (reference sequence). V gave up 8 bases and J gave up 7 bases, with 24 bases separating them. Written as DNA, the CDR3 is TGTGCCAGCCGACCCGCGGGACAGAGCTCGGGGGAGCAGTACTTC. Translating it yields CASRPAGQSSGEQYF.

The chain couples TRBV27 to TRBJ1-5; TRBD1 matches 8 bases. From germline, CDR1 is MNHEY and CDR2 SMNVEV (reference sequence). CDR3 length equals 14 residues. V shed 4 bases, J shed 6 bases, and the junction held 5 bases outside the gene matches. The chain's CDR3 is CASSSTGGGQPQHF. The CDR3 DNA reads as TGTGCCAGCAGTTCAACAGGGGGAGGTCAGCCCCAGCATTTT.

In regard to this clone: A junction boundary mismatches the germline segment, possibly from a read error. The rearrangement joins TRBV5-1 to TRBJ2-7; 8 bases line up with TRBD2. The germline gives CDR1 SGHRS, CDR2 YFSETQ. This CDR3 has 13 amino acids. For the CDR3, the DNA is TGCGCCAGCGGAGACGGACTAGCCGACGGCAAAGACTTC. Protein: CASGDGLADGKDF.

The chain combines TRBV20-1 with TRBJ1-3; D is ambiguous. CDR1 and CDR2 from the germline V gene are DFQATT and SNEGSKA (reference sequence). This CDR3 is 11 amino acids long. Trimming took off 1 base at V and 7 bases at J, with 5 bases between the two ends. The chain's CDR3 is CSARVQNTIYF. Here the CDR3 DNA reads TGCAGTGCTAGAGTTCAGAACACCATATATTTT.

The gene calls are TRBV5-8 and TRBJ2-2; D not resolved. From germline, CDR1 is SGHTS and CDR2 YDEGEE. This CDR3 spans 14 amino acids. Trimming removed 0 bases at V and 4 bases at J, with 7 bases between. CDR3 amino acids: CASSLAPGTGELFF. The CDR3, as DNA: TGTGCCAGCAGCTTGGCGCCCGGCACCGGGGAGCTGTTTTTT.

This chain uses TRBV4-2 with TRBJ1-5, with D maybe TRBD1 (6 bases). This CDR3 spans 17 amino acids. V lost 2 bases, J lost 0 bases, and 14 bases lay in between. Germline assignment: CDR1 LGHNA and CDR2 YNFKEQ. The CDR3 bases are TGTGCCAGCAGCCAAAATACAGGGCAACCTAGCAATCAGCCCCAGCATTTT. The encoded protein is CASSQNTGQPSNQPQHF.

The rearrangement uses TRBV6-5 and TRBJ2-1; TRBD1 might be the D (6 bases). Germline values: CDR1 MNHEY, CDR2 SVGAGI. V was clipped by 5 bases and J by 4 bases, with 9 bases between them. This CDR3 has 13 residues. The CDR3 DNA sequence: TGTGCCAGCAGTCTGGACAGTTACAATGAGCAGTTCTTC. It specifies CASSLDSYNEQFF.

The CDR3, as DNA: TGTGCCAGCAGCCCTGAGCTGTTTTTT. The encoded protein is CASSPELFF. This chain connects TRBV6-5 to TRBJ2-2; D is unresolved. This CDR3 region has 9 residues. CDR1 MNHEY and CDR2 SVGAGI come from the germline V gene. The ends were cut back, 6 bases at V and 11 bases at J, with 4 bases in the middle.

The chain has TRBV6-5 and TRBJ2-1; D perhaps matches TRBD2 (6 bases). This CDR3 region has 12 residues. The V and J ends lost 4 bases and 11 bases respectively, with 12 bases between them. Germline V gene data show CDR1 as MNHEY and CDR2 as SVGAGI. The CDR3 loop reads CASSLYREKQFF. For the CDR3, the DNA is TGTGCCAGCAGTTTGTACCGGGAGAAGCAGTTCTTC.

V gene TRBV28 combines with J gene TRBJ2-1; 8 bases agree with TRBD2. CDR1 MDHEN and CDR2 SYDVKM come from the germline V gene. The junction had 9 bases not matched to a gene; V was cut back by 9 bases and J by 5 bases. CDR3 length: 14 amino acids. Here the CDR3 reads CASERETFNNEQFF. CDR3 in DNA: TGTGCCAGTGAGCGGGAGACCTTCAACAATGAGCAGTTCTTC.

The gene calls are TRBV19 and TRBJ1-1; D may be TRBD1 (5 bases). The V end lost 3 bases, the J end lost 3 bases, and 11 bases lay between the germline ends. From germline, CDR1 is LNHDA and CDR2 SQIVND (reference sequence). The CDR3 runs 14 residues. Here the CDR3 reads CASSMGQVDTEAFF. CDR3 coding DNA: TGTGCCAGTAGTATGGGGCAGGTTGACACTGAAGCTTTCTTT. The variable domain in full, completed from reference TRBV19 and TRBJ1-1, reads DGGITQSPKYLFRKEGQNVTLSCEQNLNHDAMYWYRQDPGQGLRLIYYSQIVNDFQKGDIAEGYSVSREKKESFPLTVTSAQKNPTAFYLCASSMGQVDTEAFFGQGTRLTVV.

The rearrangement links TRBV7-2 to TRBJ1-5; D is perhaps TRBD1 (5 bases). V shed 5 bases and J shed 6 bases, with 14 bases lying between them. CDR3 length equals 14 residues. The germline V gene has CDR1 SGHTA and CDR2 FQGNSA. CDR3: CASSPRGGAQPQHF. The CDR3, as DNA: TGTGCCAGCAGCCCCCGAGGTGGGGCTCAGCCCCAGCATTTT.